Included here is one TCR beta chain sequence, with context. What it binds is unknown. PCR employed 60 Vbeta and 13 Jbeta primers. Profiled with immunoSEQ multiplex PCR; TCRdb holds only in-frame clones, not every one. Found here are approximately 180,000 clones, about four fifths of them singletons; the top ten hold about 1.7%. This specimen comes from a study of cytomegalovirus exposure and HLA in healthy donors. Study summary: Around 86 million unique TCRs, all from HLA-typed donors, were included in an early release of the data.

CDR3 length: 18 amino acids. CDR1 and CDR2 from the germline V gene are SGDLS and YYNGEE. Unmatched junction bases numbered 13, after V lost 3 bases and J lost 7 bases. General study points: HLA alleles showed associations with about 15,000 TCR beta sequences in a later analysis, at a 0.05 false discovery rate. Analyzed later, association rates of TCRs varied across HLA loci, with DRB1 most and HLA-C fewest.

The sequencing input was PBMCs. V and J are TRBV9 and TRBJ2-2; 12 nucleotides align to TRBD2. The sequence came from a woman between 18 and 29 years old in good health and CMV-seronegative. The CDR3 DNA is TGTGCCAGCAGCGCCCGGTTACTAGCGGGAGGTATAGGCGGGGAGCTGTTTTTT. This sequence encodes CASSARLLAGGIGGELFF.